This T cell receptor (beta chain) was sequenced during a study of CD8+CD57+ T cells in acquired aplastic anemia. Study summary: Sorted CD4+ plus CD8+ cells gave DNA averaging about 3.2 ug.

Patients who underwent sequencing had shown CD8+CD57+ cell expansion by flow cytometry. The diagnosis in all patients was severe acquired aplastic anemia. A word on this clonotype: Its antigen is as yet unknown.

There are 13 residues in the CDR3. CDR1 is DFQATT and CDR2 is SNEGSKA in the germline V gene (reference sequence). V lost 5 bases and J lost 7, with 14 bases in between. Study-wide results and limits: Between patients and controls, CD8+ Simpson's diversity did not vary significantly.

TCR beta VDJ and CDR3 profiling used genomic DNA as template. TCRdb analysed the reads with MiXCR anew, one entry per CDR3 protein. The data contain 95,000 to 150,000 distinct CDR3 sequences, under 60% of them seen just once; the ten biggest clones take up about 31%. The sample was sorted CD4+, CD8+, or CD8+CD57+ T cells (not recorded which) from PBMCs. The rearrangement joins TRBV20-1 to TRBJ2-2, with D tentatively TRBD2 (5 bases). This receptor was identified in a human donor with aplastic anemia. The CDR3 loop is CSAEQLGSGELFF. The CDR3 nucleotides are TGCAGTGCTGAACAACTAGGGAGCGGGGAGCTGTTTTTT.